The 14 T cell receptor beta chains given below trace back to one sample, sequenced in a study of blood T cell repertoires in COVID-19. Assay: immunoSEQ multiplex PCR; the TCRdb copy retains only in-frame clones and omits some. Of some 80,000 clones listed, 87% are singletons. Input material: peripheral blood. Source of these receptors: a woman older than 75 with active or convalescent COVID-19.

The J gene is TRBJ2-3, the V gene TRBV12-3 or TRBV12-4; D unresolved. The CDR3 contains 11 residues. V was cut by 6 bases and J by 5 bases, with 6 bases left in between. The DNA for the CDR3 is TGTGCCAGCAGCCTAGGAGATACGCAGTATTTT. Its translation: CASSLGDTQYF.

This clone was observed a few times. The chain carries TRBV4-1 and TRBJ1-5; the D gene is possibly TRBD1 (5 bases). The CDR3 is 15 amino acids. V dropped 0 bases and J dropped 3 bases, with 9 bases sitting between them. The germline V gene has CDR1 MGHRA and CDR2 YSYEKL. In DNA form, the CDR3 reads TGCGCCAGCAGCCAAGATACAGGAGACAATCAGCCCCAGCATTTT. Encoded protein: CASSQDTGDNQPQHF.

The rearrangement joins TRBV5-1 to TRBJ2-2, with TRBD2 identical over 7 bases. The germline CDR1 and CDR2 sequences are SGHRS and YFSETQ. V gave up 4 bases and J gave up 2 bases; unmatched junction bases: 2. This CDR3 is 14 amino acids long. The CDR3: CASSRDYNTGELFF. The CDR3 DNA is TGCGCCAGCAGCCGGGACTATAACACCGGGGAGCTGTTTTTT.

The gene calls are TRBV5-1 and TRBJ2-5, with TRBD1 matching over 7 bases. V trimming: 2 bases; J trimming: 2 bases; junction bases outside the gene matches: 6. The germline V gene encodes CDR1 SGHRS and CDR2 YFSETQ. The CDR3 length is 15 residues. CDR3 sequence reads: CASSFNRGGQETQYF. In DNA, the CDR3 is TGCGCCAGCAGCTTCAACAGGGGTGGGCAAGAGACCCAGTACTTC.

The V and J genes are TRBV19 and TRBJ2-7, with 11 bases matching TRBD1. V lost 3 bases to trimming and J lost 0 bases; unmatched junction nucleotides: 4. Germline V lookup: CDR1 LNHDA, CDR2 SQIVND (reference sequence). CDR3 length equals 16 residues. The CDR3 is CASSIQGTGGSYEQYF. DNA for the CDR3: TGTGCCAGTAGTATTCAGGGGACAGGGGGCTCCTACGAGCAGTACTTC.

Written as DNA, the CDR3 is TGTGCCAGCAGTGACTCGGGGGGGCGCAATGAGCAGTTCTTC. It specifies CASSDSGGRNEQFF. The chain links TRBV6-4 to TRBJ2-1, with a tentative D call TRBD2 (7 bases). CDR3 size: 14 residues. CDR1 is MRHNA and CDR2 is SNTAGT in the germline V gene. The V and J ends lost 0 bases and 6 bases respectively, with 9 bases between them.

The rearrangement joins TRBV6-5 to TRBJ2-7; D gene unclear. Germline CDR1 and CDR2: MNHEY and SVGAGI. The germline V and J ends were trimmed by 2 bases and 8 bases, with 7 bases remaining between them. This CDR3 is built from 11 residues. CDR3 nucleotides: TGTGCCAGCAGTTACCAGGCAAAGCAGTACTTC. Translating gives CASSYQAKQYF.

This clone has just one count. The chain carries TRBV27 and TRBJ1-5; TRBD1 matches at 10 bases. Germline CDR1 and CDR2: MNHEY and SMNVEV (reference sequence). Trimming at V came to 2 bases and at J to 5 bases, leaving 9 bases not matched to a gene. This CDR3 is built from 17 residues. The CDR3 reads CASSLRAGQGSYQPQHF. CDR3 sequence (DNA): TGTGCCAGCAGTTTAAGAGCGGGACAGGGGTCTTATCAGCCCCAGCATTTT.

The chain uses TRBV11-2 and TRBJ2-7; 12 bases fit TRBD1. CDR3 length: 14 amino acids. The germline CDR1 and CDR2 sequences are SGHAT and FQNNGV. J lost 4 bases, V lost 5 bases, and 3 bases had no gene match. This chain's CDR3 is CASSVGQGAYEQYF. The CDR3 nucleotides are TGTGCCAGCAGCGTGGGACAGGGGGCGTACGAGCAGTACTTC. Full variable domain (remainder filled in from reference TRBV11-2 and TRBJ2-7): EAGVAQSPRYKIIEKRQSVAFWCNPISGHATLYWYQQILGQGPKLLIQFQNNGVVDDSQLPKDRFSAERLKGVDSTLKIQPAKLEDSAVYLCASSVGQGAYEQYFGPGTRLTVT.

This chain joins TRBV6-5 and TRBJ2-3; a possible D gene is TRBD1 (5 bases). CDR1 MNHEY and CDR2 SVGAGI come from the germline V gene. The V and J ends lost 5 bases and 1 base respectively, with 10 bases between them. The CDR3 is 14 residues long. The CDR3 region is CASSQGLGTDTQYF. Here the CDR3 DNA reads TGTGCCAGCAGTCAGGGCCTCGGCACAGATACGCAGTATTTT.

This clone appeared a single time. The rearrangement joins TRBV2 to TRBJ2-3; D perhaps matches TRBD2 (5 bases). The CDR3 is 14 residues long. From germline, CDR1 is SNHLY and CDR2 FYNNEI. Trimming stripped 7 bases from V and 1 base from J, with 12 bases between. The CDR3 loop is CASTQDSGTDTQYF. The CDR3 nucleotides are TGTGCCAGCACCCAGGACTCAGGCACAGATACGCAGTATTTT.

V is TRBV10-3 and J is TRBJ2-7, with TRBD1 identical over 8 bases. The J segment lost 1 base and the V segment lost 5 bases, leaving 4 bases of the junction unmatched. The germline V gene has CDR1 ENHRY and CDR2 SYGVKD. The CDR3 covers 14 residues. The CDR3 is CAISLQGESYEQYF. The CDR3 DNA reads as TGTGCCATCAGTTTACAGGGGGAATCCTACGAGCAGTACTTC.

V is TRBV5-6 and J is TRBJ2-2; a weak D match, TRBD1 (6 bases). V lost 1 base and J 4 bases, leaving 14 bases between the germline ends. Germline V CDR1 and CDR2: SGHDT, YYEEEE. The CDR3 sequence is 16 residues long. CDR3: CASSLRGGVRTGELFF. The CDR3 bases are TGTGCCAGCAGCTTGAGAGGGGGAGTGCGCACCGGGGAGCTGTTTTTT.

This clone was found once. The V gene is TRBV5-1, the J gene TRBJ2-1, with D maybe TRBD2 (6 bases). In germline, CDR1 is SGHRS, CDR2 YFSETQ. Trimming pared 4 bases from V and 0 bases from J, leaving 11 bases between. The CDR3 consists of 15 residues. CDR3: CASSLLAGSYNEQFF. The CDR3 DNA is TGCGCCAGCAGCCTACTAGCTGGCTCCTACAATGAGCAGTTCTTC.